This T cell receptor (beta chain) was identified during a study of PD-L1 blockade in urothelial cancer. The data were produced by immunoSEQ multiplex PCR, yet TCRdb's version contains in-frame clones alone and is incomplete. This sample yields some 100,000 clones, of which around 90% are seen a single time; just over 0.9% belongs to the top ten. The V gene's germline CDR1 is MGHDK and CDR2 SYGVNS. The germline V and J ends were trimmed by 7 bases and 1 base, with 11 bases remaining between them. This CDR3 contains 13 residues. This chain uses TRBV25-1 with TRBJ2-7, with D unresolved. The specimen comprised PBMCs, sampled around atezolizumab (anti-PD-L1) treatment. This receptor was taken from a woman aged 80 or over with urothelial cancer. CDR3 nucleotides: TGTGCCAGCAAAGAGGAGAGATCCTACGAGCAGTACTTC. This gives the protein CASKEERSYEQYF.